Below, one TCR beta chain is given with its context. Its antigen is still unknown. The CDR3 consists of 14 residues. From germline, CDR1 is SGHVS and CDR2 FNYEAQ. V lost 4 bases, J lost 5 bases, and 3 bases stayed unmatched. These data are taken from a study of OX40 agonist ivuxolimab in advanced cancers. Findings of the study overall: Normalized T-cell clonal expansion was also low in a subset of nonresponders.

TCRdb's table, derived via immunoSEQ multiplex PCR, lists solely in-frame clones and lacks some. The sample has around 80,000 clones, about nine tenths seen once. The chain links TRBV7-6 to TRBJ2-5, with 11 bases aligning to TRBD2. The specimen comprised CD4+ or CD8+ T cells sorted from blood, sampled in a trial of the OX40 agonist ivuxolimab. The source of this sequence is an adult with an advanced solid tumor such as melanoma, head and neck, liver or kidney cancer. CDR3 nucleotide sequence: TGTGCCAGCAGCTCGGGACTAGCGGTGGAGACCCAGTACTTC. This translates into CASSSGLAVETQYF.